This entry is about one T cell receptor (beta chain). This clone was seen at least ten times. The antigen this receptor binds is unknown. Per-base quality was not reported, and no clone a single base away is much larger than it. The sample holds other DNA sequences that translate to the same CDR3. The sample comes from a study of metastatic and nonmetastatic thyroid tumors (TCRdb year 2020). A note on the overall study: Repertoires were compared across peripheral blood and tumor or nodule tissue samples from malignant and benign thyroid patients.

Before undergoing thyroid surgery, none of the patients had been given any kind of treatment. Patient clinical samples collected from about 2011 to 2018 were retrospectively analysed using T-cell receptor beta sequencing. Here is what the overall study found, with its caveats: In both blood and tumor samples, malignant tumors were reported to have significantly higher TCR beta diversity than benign nodules.

The library relied on PCR. TCRdb names Illumina HiSeq 4000 as the instrument used. High-throughput sequencing was used to profile the TCR beta-chain CDR3 region of each patient. As for how the authors treated the data: CDR3 differences across clinicopathological groups were used to build a classifier for discriminating distant-metastatic papillary thyroid cancer patients. Repertoire diversity was assessed with the Shannon index, and tumor-blood repertoire similarity with the Morisita-Horn index. TCRdb ran its own pipeline on the public reads, namely fastp trimming at Q25 and MiXCR clone calling, and kept in-frame beta chains. It is TCRdb's table, rather than the study itself, that gives the V and J calls and clone size. This sample is represented by some 29,000 clones; approximately 8% of them were singletons. In total, the top ten clones hold just under 45% of the sample. The CDR3 runs 16 amino acids, cysteine and phenylalanine included. The read is trimmed to its CDR3 DNA, 48 bases read in frame from base 1. V loses 0 bases, J loses 1 base, and the germline ends lie 9 bases apart. The germline V gene (reference sequence) gives CDR1 as MNHNY and CDR2 as SVGAGI.

The TCR originated in a female donor with papillary thyroid cancer or a benign thyroid nodule (not recorded which). Some clones in this sample may be carry-over from other donors' samples. This receptor chain uses TRBV6-6 and TRBJ2-2; the D gene is perhaps TRBD1, from 6 matching bases. Input material: blood. The DNA sequence is given as TGTGCCAGCAGTTACTCGAAAGGGGGGAACACCGGGGAGCTGTTTTTT. This gives the protein CASSYSKGGNTGELFF.